The next 13 T cell receptor beta chains were all read from a single sample in a study of blood T cell repertoires in COVID-19. The method was immunoSEQ multiplex PCR; TCRdb's version includes in-frame clones alone and lacks a portion of them. The sample shows approximately 150,000 clones, about four fifths of them seen only once. Specimen: peripheral blood. Receptor source: a woman aged 55-69 years with COVID-19, enrolled during active disease.

In its sample, this clone was seen a few times. The CDR3 loop is CASSLYRGMVNTEAFF. The CDR3, as DNA: TGTGCCAGCAGTTTATACAGGGGTATGGTGAACACTGAAGCTTTCTTT. This chain links TRBV27 with TRBJ1-1; 7 bases line up with TRBD1. The V segment lost 1 base and the J segment 0 bases; nucleotides outside the gene matches: 5. The CDR3 length is 16 residues. Germline V gene sequence: CDR1 MNHEY, CDR2 SMNVEV (reference sequence).

This clone was seen just once. The rearrangement uses TRBV28 and TRBJ2-3, with D perhaps matching TRBD1 (5 bases). The ends were cut back, 6 bases at V and 1 base at J, with 11 bases in the middle. The V gene's germline CDR1 is MDHEN and CDR2 SYDVKM. The length of the CDR3 is 14 residues. The CDR3 DNA is TGTGCCAGCAGAGACAGAAGGGGCACAGATACGCAGTATTTT. Its protein is CASRDRRGTDTQYF.

The chain recombines TRBV7-9 with TRBJ2-1, with TRBD2 as a possible D gene (7 bases). Trimming stripped 5 bases from V and 2 bases from J, with 19 bases between. Germline V gene data show CDR1 as SEHNR and CDR2 as FQNEAQ (reference sequence). The CDR3 covers 17 residues. The CDR3 is CASSPLGASGTYNEQFF. The CDR3 DNA is TGTGCCAGCAGCCCCCTGGGGGCTAGCGGAACCTACAATGAGCAGTTCTTC.

The rearrangement uses TRBV29-1 and TRBJ2-7, with D possibly being TRBD1 (5 bases). V lost 4 bases, J lost 2 bases, and 9 bases lay in between. The CDR3 is 12 amino acids. Germline loops: CDR1 SQVTM, CDR2 ANQGSEA. CDR3 coding DNA: TGCAGCGTTGGGGGCGGCCCCTACGAGCAGTACTTC. It yields the protein CSVGGGPYEQYF.

The gene calls are TRBV2 and TRBJ2-7; a weak D match, TRBD1 (5 bases). V gave up 1 base and J gave up 1 base, with 11 bases separating them. The CDR3 loop spans 15 amino acids. The germline CDR1 and CDR2 sequences are SNHLY and FYNNEI. CDR3 residues: CASSEDRLVSYEQYF. CDR3 sequence (DNA): TGTGCCAGCAGTGAAGACAGGCTGGTGTCCTACGAGCAGTACTTC. The full variable domain, its missing parts supplied by reference TRBV2 and TRBJ2-7, is EPEVTQTPSHQVTQMGQEVILRCVPISNHLYFYWYRQILGQKVEFLVSFYNNEISEKSEIFDDQFSVERPDGSNFTLKIRSTKLEDSAMYFCASSEDRLVSYEQYFGPGTRLTVT.

In DNA form, the CDR3 reads TGTGCCAGCAGTTCCCTCAGGGTCGAAACAGATACGCAGTATTTT. Translating gives CASSSLRVETDTQYF. V and J are TRBV28 and TRBJ2-3, with D possibly matching TRBD1 (5 bases). Germline lookup yields CDR1 MDHEN and CDR2 SYDVKM. The CDR3 extends over 15 amino acids. The V gene lost 4 bases and the J gene lost 3 bases, with 14 bases spanning the gap.

This clone came up once. The J gene is TRBJ2-5, the V gene TRBV5-1, with a possible D match to TRBD1 (6 bases). Germline CDR1 SGHRS, CDR2 YFSETQ. Trimming stripped 4 bases from V and 1 base from J, with 14 bases between. The CDR3 spans 15 residues. The CDR3 region has the DNA TGCGCCAGCAGCCGGGACACTGCCCTCCAAGAGACCCAGTACTTC. This encodes CASSRDTALQETQYF.

The genes are TRBV19 and TRBJ1-1, with a tentative D call TRBD1 (5 bases). The CDR3 covers 15 residues. Trimming pared 0 bases from V and 1 base from J, leaving 9 bases between. The germline V gene has CDR1 LNHDA and CDR2 SQIVND (reference sequence). The CDR3 bases are TGTGCCAGTAGTATAGACCCGGGGGGGAACACTGAAGCTTTCTTT. Translating it yields CASSIDPGGNTEAFF.

CDR3: CASSLRAGPGELFF. The CDR3 bases are TGTGCCAGCAGCTTAAGGGCAGGGCCAGGGGAGCTGTTTTTT. The rearrangement uses TRBV5-4 and TRBJ2-2; a possible D gene is TRBD1 (5 bases). Germline V gene lookup returns CDR1 SGHNT and CDR2 YYREEE (reference sequence). There are 14 residues in the CDR3. The germline V and J ends were trimmed by 2 bases and 8 bases, with 13 bases remaining between them.

This chain links TRBV19 with TRBJ1-1, with no clear D. Per the germline V gene, CDR1 is LNHDA and CDR2 is SQIVND (reference sequence). V was cut by 5 bases and J by 1 base, with 8 bases left in between. This CDR3 is built from 13 residues. The CDR3 DNA sequence: TGTGCCAGTAGTGCGGGGTGGAACACTGAAGCTTTCTTT. Protein product: CASSAGWNTEAFF.

The chain is built from TRBV6-6 and TRBJ2-7; TRBD2 matches at 7 bases. From germline, CDR1 is MNHNY and CDR2 SVGAGI (reference sequence). The J segment lost 2 bases and the V segment lost 2 bases, leaving 3 bases of the junction unmatched. The CDR3 consists of 14 residues. The CDR3 region is CASSYRGGAYEQYV. The CDR3 nucleotides are TGTGCCAGCAGTTACAGGGGAGGGGCCTACGAGCAGTACGTC.

This sequence joins TRBV19 and TRBJ2-5, with D possibly matching TRBD1 (6 bases). The CDR3 length is 14 residues. The germline V and J ends were trimmed by 3 bases and 7 bases, with 15 bases remaining between them. CDR1 and CDR2 from the germline V gene are LNHDA and SQIVND (reference sequence). Here the CDR3 DNA reads TGTGCCAGTAGTATCGAGGGCACCAGGGGGACCCAGTACTTC. It yields the protein CASSIEGTRGTQYF.

This clone appeared a few times. V and J are TRBV5-1 and TRBJ1-2, with 9 bases aligning to TRBD1. CDR3 size: 15 residues. Germline assignment: CDR1 SGHRS and CDR2 YFSETQ. The V gene end was trimmed by 0 bases and the J gene end by 8 bases; junction bases not matched to a gene: 8. CDR3 DNA sequence: TGCGCCAGCAGCTTGGACGGACAGGGGCGGATGGGCTACACCTTC. It encodes CASSLDGQGRMGYTF.